The 7 T cell receptor beta chains listed next were all sequenced from one sample in a study of blood T cell repertoires in COVID-19. Clones were sequenced by immunoSEQ multiplex PCR, and TCRdb holds only the in-frame ones, with some missing. The sample yields under 400,000 clones, roughly 86% seen once. The sequencing input was PBMCs or T cells enriched from blood (not recorded which). Receptors originate from a woman aged 25-40 years who had been exposed to COVID-19.

This chain uses TRBV7-9 with TRBJ1-1; D is undetermined. The germline V gene has CDR1 SEHNR and CDR2 FQNEAQ (reference sequence). The CDR3 covers 13 residues. Trimming took off 4 bases at V and 6 bases at J, with 12 bases between the two ends. The CDR3 region is CASSSRSGSEAFF. The CDR3 nucleotides read TGTGCCAGCAGCTCGCGGTCGGGTTCTGAAGCTTTCTTT. The full variable domain, completed using reference TRBV7-9 and TRBJ1-1, is DTGVSQNPRHKITKRGQNVTFRCDPISEHNRLYWYRQTLGQGPEFLTYFQNEAQLEKSRLLSDRFSAERPKGSFSTLEIQRTEQGDSAMYLCASSSRSGSEAFFGQGTRLTVV.

This clone was counted once. This chain links TRBV28 with TRBJ1-5, with D possibly matching TRBD1 (5 bases). V shed 6 bases and J shed 7 bases, with 16 bases lying between them. Germline CDR1 MDHEN, CDR2 SYDVKM. This CDR3 is 14 amino acids long. This CDR3 reads CASSSRGGLQPQHF. In nucleotides, the CDR3 is TGTGCCAGCAGCTCCCGGGGGGGATTACAGCCCCAGCATTTT.

This chain connects TRBV5-1 to TRBJ2-7; perhaps TRBD1 as D (6 bases). Germline CDR1 is SGHRS and CDR2 is YFSETQ. The CDR3 is 15 amino acids. V lost 0 bases to trimming and J lost 3 bases, with 13 bases between them. The CDR3 region is CASSLARGNGYEQYF. The CDR3 region has the DNA TGCGCCAGCAGCTTGGCCAGGGGTAATGGCTACGAGCAGTACTTC.

The gene calls are TRBV18 and TRBJ1-1; D is unclear. Trimming removed 3 bases at V and 0 bases at J, with 5 bases between. Germline V gene lookup returns CDR1 KGHSH and CDR2 LQKENI. The CDR3 consists of 13 residues. CDR3 nucleotide sequence: TGTGCCAGCTCACCCAACTTGAACACTGAAGCTTTCTTT. This sequence encodes CASSPNLNTEAFF.

The rearrangement joins TRBV5-4 to TRBJ2-5; 9 bases are shared with TRBD1. The CDR3 runs to 15 residues. Trimming took 1 base from V and 2 from J; bases not matched to a gene: 3. The germline CDR1 and CDR2 sequences are SGHNT and YYREEE (reference sequence). CDR3: CASSLSGTGQETQYF. For the CDR3, the DNA is TGTGCCAGCAGCTTGTCTGGGACAGGGCAAGAGACCCAGTACTTC.

The gene calls are TRBV19 and TRBJ2-2; the match to TRBD1 covers 10 bases. Losses at the gene ends were 4 bases for V and 3 bases for J; bases not matched to a gene: 5. The CDR3 runs 16 residues. Germline V lookup: CDR1 LNHDA, CDR2 SQIVND (reference sequence). CDR3 residues: CASSRLTGGDTGELFF. DNA for the CDR3: TGTGCCAGTAGTAGATTGACAGGGGGCGACACCGGGGAGCTGTTTTTT.

The chain uses TRBV5-1 and TRBJ1-1; tentatively, D is TRBD1 (6 bases). The V and J ends lost 5 bases and 2 bases respectively, with 25 bases between them. This CDR3 is 18 amino acids long. Germline lookup yields CDR1 SGHRS and CDR2 YFSETQ. This CDR3 is CASSLTPRDTWENTEAFF. Here the CDR3 DNA reads TGCGCCAGCAGTCTTACCCCCCGGGACACGTGGGAAAACACTGAAGCTTTCTTT. Full variable domain (remainder filled in from reference TRBV5-1 and TRBJ1-1): KAGVTQTPRYLIKTRGQQVTLSCSPISGHRSVSWYQQTPGQGLQFLFEYFSETQRNKGNFPGRFSGRQFSNSRSEMNVSTLELGDSALYLCASSLTPRDTWENTEAFFGQGTRLTVV.